The rows below give T cell receptor beta chains drawn from one sample of a study of blood T cell repertoires in COVID-19. This table comes from immunoSEQ multiplex PCR, and its TCRdb copy is limited to in-frame clones, with some not included. Altogether about 140,000 clones are present, around 81% being singletons, with the ten largest covering roughly 8%. Sequencing was performed on peripheral blood. The receptors stem from a human donor in a cohort sampled during active COVID-19. The CDR3 runs from the conserved cysteine through the conserved F or W.

CDR3 protein	V gene	J gene
CASSPGQGGDEKLFF	TRBV7-9	TRBJ1-4
CATTQGSYGYTF	TRBV10-3	TRBJ1-2
CASNQPDRKQPQHF	TRBV28	TRBJ1-5
CASSLGTVEGYTF	TRBV7-9	TRBJ1-2
CATVQGLSNQPQHF	TRBV10-3	TRBJ1-5
CASSPLRGGTEAFF	TRBV4-1	TRBJ1-1
CSVSNQGFIETQYF	TRBV29-1	TRBJ2-5
CASTLPGGGPGDTQYF	TRBV21-1	TRBJ2-3
CASSTLDREWYGYTF	TRBV19	TRBJ1-2
CASSLAASGTDTQYF	TRBV7-9	TRBJ2-3
CASSLGGQGNEKLFF	TRBV5-4	TRBJ1-4
CASSQSGIKNIQYF	TRBV14	TRBJ2-4
CASSLAGRAYNEQFF	TRBV5-8	TRBJ2-1
CASSAPGYTEAFF	TRBV5-6	TRBJ1-1
CAISVQADTQYF	TRBV10-3	TRBJ2-3
CASSAIAGGTDTQYF	TRBV9	TRBJ2-3
CASSVNRASYEQYF	TRBV9	TRBJ2-7
CASSEDRGDYEQYF	TRBV2	TRBJ2-7
CASRTVTNTGELFF	TRBV23-1	TRBJ2-2
CSASYGGAADTQYF	TRBV20-1	TRBJ2-3
CASSLELAGDTQYF	TRBV6-5	TRBJ2-3